This is a list of T cell receptor beta chains from one sample in a study of blood T cell repertoires in COVID-19. The data were produced by immunoSEQ multiplex PCR, yet TCRdb's version contains in-frame clones alone and is incomplete. The sample contains about 89,000 clones, roughly 90% of which appear only once. Sequenced input: peripheral blood. The receptors shown here come from a man older than 75 with active or convalescent COVID-19. Each CDR3 is given with its conserved first and last residue. A D gene is named only where the DNA matches it firmly. Only part of the rows carry a size: once, few, many, or a class if the clone is expanded.

DNA: TGTGCCAGTAGCTATTTCCCCAGGAATAATAACTATGGCTACACCTTC; CDR3: CASSYFPRNNNYGYTF; V: TRBV19; J: TRBJ1-2; D: .; size: .
DNA: TGTGCCAGCAGCCCCAGCGGGGGGTCGGCGGGAGGAACGGCTGAGCAGTTCTTC; CDR3: CASSPSGGSAGGTAEQFF; V: TRBV9; J: TRBJ2-1; D: TRBD2; size: .
DNA: TGCGCCAGCAGCCTAGGACAGCGAACTAACTATGGCTACACCTTC; CDR3: CASSLGQRTNYGYTF; V: TRBV4-3; J: TRBJ1-2; D: .; size: .
DNA: TGTGCCAGCTCACCTGGGGACAGGCGTCAGCCCCAGCATTTT; CDR3: CASSPGDRRQPQHF; V: TRBV18; J: TRBJ1-5; D: TRBD1; size: .
DNA: TGTGCCAGCAGCTTAGGCGGGAGTGGTTCCGAGACCCAGTACTTC; CDR3: CASSLGGSGSETQYF; V: TRBV7-2; J: TRBJ2-5; D: TRBD2; size: .
DNA: TGTGCCAGCAGCTCAATCAGGGGGAGGTTCAAGAACACTGAAGCTTTCTTT; CDR3: CASSSIRGRFKNTEAFF; V: TRBV5-6; J: TRBJ1-1; D: TRBD1; size: .
DNA: TGTGCCAGCAGCCTGTGGGGACAGGGTGCCTACGAGCAGTACTTC; CDR3: CASSLWGQGAYEQYF; V: TRBV7-2; J: TRBJ2-7; D: TRBD1; size: .
DNA: TGTGCCAGCTCACGAGACCGGGGCTATGGCTACACCTTC; CDR3: CASSRDRGYGYTF; V: TRBV18; J: TRBJ1-2; D: .; size: once
DNA: TGTGCCAGCAGTTACCTGCTAGCGGGAGGAGGAGATACGCAGTATTTT; CDR3: CASSYLLAGGGDTQYF; V: TRBV6-5; J: TRBJ2-3; D: TRBD2; size: .
DNA: TGTGCCATCAGTGATTTTATTAGCGGGAGGATGGAGCAGTACTTC; CDR3: CAISDFISGRMEQYF; V: TRBV10-3; J: TRBJ2-7; D: TRBD2; size: .
DNA: TGTGCCAGCAGCTGGGGGGGCTTCAATGAGCAGTTCTTC; CDR3: CASSWGGFNEQFF; V: TRBV5-5; J: TRBJ2-1; D: .; size: .
DNA: TGTGCCAGCAGAGGGGGACGGTGGAACACTGAAGCTTTCTTT; CDR3: CASRGGRWNTEAFF; V: TRBV28; J: TRBJ1-1; D: .; size: .
DNA: TGTGCCAGCAGTGAAGATCAGCGGGAGGGCCTAGAGACCCAGTACTTC; CDR3: CASSEDQREGLETQYF; V: TRBV25-1; J: TRBJ2-5; D: TRBD2; size: many
DNA: TGTGCCAGCAGCCGCAGCCGGGGTGAAAAACTGTTTTTT; CDR3: CASSRSRGEKLFF; V: TRBV11-2; J: TRBJ1-4; D: .; size: .
DNA: TGTGCCAGCAGTGAGAGGGGGCGGGAGACCCAGTACTTC; CDR3: CASSERGRETQYF; V: TRBV2; J: TRBJ2-5; D: TRBD1; size: .
DNA: TGCGCCAGCAGCCAAGAGTTCAGGCCCTACAATGAGCAGTTCTTC; CDR3: CASSQEFRPYNEQFF; V: TRBV4-3; J: TRBJ2-1; D: .; size: .
DNA: TGTGCCAGCAGCCCCTACCCCACCTATAGCGTCGAGACCCAGTACTTC; CDR3: CASSPYPTYSVETQYF; V: TRBV9; J: TRBJ2-5; D: .; size: .
DNA: TGTGCCAGCAGATCTCGGACAGGGCCGGGTAGGGAGACCCAGTACTTC; CDR3: CASRSRTGPGRETQYF; V: TRBV2; J: TRBJ2-5; D: TRBD1; size: .
DNA: TGTGCCAGTAGTATCGTGGCTAGCGGGAGGTACGAGCAGTACTTC; CDR3: CASSIVASGRYEQYF; V: TRBV19; J: TRBJ2-7; D: TRBD2; size: .
DNA: TGTGCCATCAGTGAAGAGGGGGCCCACGAGCAGTACTTC; CDR3: CAISEEGAHEQYF; V: TRBV10-3; J: TRBJ2-7; D: TRBD1; size: .